This entry lists 31 T cell receptor beta chains sequenced from one sample in a study of CD8+CD57+ T cells in acquired aplastic anemia. TCR beta VDJ and CDR3 profiling used genomic DNA as template. TCRdb independently ran MiXCR on the reads; one entry per CDR3 protein. Here the sample spans around 68,000 distinct CDR3 sequences, roughly half being singletons. What was sequenced was sorted CD4+, CD8+, or CD8+CD57+ T cells (not recorded which) from PBMCs. Receptors were obtained from a human donor in good health, serving as a control.

This rearrangement joins TRBV7-9 to TRBJ1-6; no definite D call. V shed 5 bases and J shed 0 bases, with 8 bases lying between them. Germline-derived CDR1 and CDR2 are SEHNR and FQNEAQ (reference sequence). The CDR3 consists of 15 residues. This chain's CDR3 is CASSLGSSYNSPLHF. CDR3 bases: TGTGCCAGCAGCCTAGGGAGCTCCTATAATTCACCCCTCCACTTT.

This clonotype was seen once. This chain connects TRBV20-1 to TRBJ1-4; TRBD1 aligns across 8 bases. V dropped 4 bases and J dropped 11; count of bases not matched to a gene: 9. The CDR3 extends over 13 amino acids. Germline values: CDR1 DFQATT, CDR2 SNEGSKA (reference sequence). The CDR3 loop reads CSAKDRVVGKLFF. The CDR3 DNA reads TGCAGTGCTAAGGACAGGGTGGTGGGGAAACTGTTTTTT.

The rearrangement uses TRBV7-9 and TRBJ1-5, with 7 positions matching TRBD1. Germline loops: CDR1 SEHNR, CDR2 FQNEAQ (reference sequence). The CDR3 consists of 15 residues. With V trimmed by 3 bases and J by 6 bases, 8 bases remained unmatched. The CDR3 bases are TGTGCCAGCAGCTTTACAGGGGACCCAGGTCAGCCCCAGCATTTT. Amino acids: CASSFTGDPGQPQHF.

This clonotype is labeled as medium-sized (0.01 to 0.1%). The chain employs TRBV7-9 and TRBJ1-6; D call uncertain. V lost 2 bases and J lost 9, with 14 bases in between. The germline V gene encodes CDR1 SEHNR and CDR2 FQNEAQ (reference sequence). This CDR3 is 15 amino acids long. This chain's CDR3 is CASSLMWGDGSPLHF. DNA for the CDR3: TGTGCCAGCAGCTTAATGTGGGGTGATGGTTCACCCCTCCACTTT. Drawing the rest from reference TRBV7-9 and TRBJ1-6, the complete variable domain is DTGVSQNPRHKITKRGQNVTFRCDPISEHNRLYWYRQTLGQGPEFLTYFQNEAQLEKSRLLSDRFSAERPKGSFSTLEIQRTEQGDSAMYLCASSLMWGDGSPLHFGNGTRLTVT.

A word on this clonotype: A clone one base away is much larger, so this may be a read error. This CDR3 is missing its conserved last phenylalanine or tryptophan, likely due to a read error. The chain recombines TRBV12-3 or TRBV12-4 with TRBJ2-2, with unresolved D. Trimming stripped 7 bases from V and 5 bases from J, with 8 bases between. The CDR3 has 12 amino acids. DNA for the CDR3: TGTGCCAGCATTTTTGGTACCGGGGAGCTGTTTTCT. The encoded protein is CASIFGTGELFS.

The sample holds one count of this clonotype. J is TRBJ2-7 and V is TRBV2, with TRBD2 as a possible D gene (6 bases). The V gene's germline CDR1 is SNHLY and CDR2 FYNNEI. The CDR3 contains 14 residues. Trimming pared 6 bases from V and 5 bases from J, leaving 17 bases between. CDR3 DNA sequence: TGTGCCAGCAGGACAAGAGAAGGACTACACGAGCAGTACTTC. It is translated as CASRTREGLHEQYF.

The chain recombines TRBV15 with TRBJ1-2; D is unclear. The germline V and J ends were trimmed by 5 bases and 4 bases, with 17 bases remaining between them. Per the germline V gene, CDR1 is LNHNV and CDR2 is YYDKDF (reference sequence). The CDR3 has 15 amino acids. CDR3 residues: CATSSAEGRRYGYTF. CDR3 DNA: TGTGCCACCAGCTCGGCCGAGGGTAGGCGCTATGGCTACACCTTC.

This clonotype has a count of ten or more. CDR3 region: CASSVDRDRSETQYF. The CDR3 DNA reads as TGTGCCAGCAGTGTCGACAGGGACAGGTCGGAGACCCAGTACTTC. The chain recombines TRBV27 with TRBJ2-5, with TRBD1 matching over 8 bases. V was clipped by 5 bases and J by 5 bases; unmatched bases: 10. The CDR3 runs 15 residues. CDR1 is MNHEY and CDR2 is SMNVEV in the germline V gene (reference sequence).

In this sample, this clonotype is medium-sized. The rearrangement links TRBV29-1 to TRBJ1-2; D ambiguous. V was pared by 7 bases and J by 4 bases, with 10 bases between. Per the germline V gene, CDR1 is SQVTM and CDR2 is ANQGSEA. This CDR3 contains 11 residues. CDR3: CSAMESYGYTF. CDR3 sequence (DNA): TGCAGCGCGATGGAGAGCTATGGCTACACCTTC.

The chain uses TRBV2 and TRBJ2-7; D is unresolved. The CDR3 loop spans 13 amino acids. Per germline, CDR1 SNHLY and CDR2 FYNNEI. Trimming shortened V by 0 bases and J by 5 bases, and 8 bases separated the two germline ends. DNA of the CDR3: TGTGCCAGCAGTGAAGCGGGCTGGCACGAGCAGTACTTC. This translates into CASSEAGWHEQYF. The variable domain in full, completed from reference TRBV2 and TRBJ2-7, reads EPEVTQTPSHQVTQMGQEVILRCVPISNHLYFYWYRQILGQKVEFLVSFYNNEISEKSEIFDDQFSVERPDGSNFTLKIRSTKLEDSAMYFCASSEAGWHEQYFGPGTRLTVT.

The chain is built from TRBV24-1 and TRBJ1-1, with TRBD1 matching over 7 bases. Germline V gene sequence: CDR1 KGHDR, CDR2 SFDVKD. The CDR3 contains 15 residues. V trimming: 4 bases; J trimming: 1 base; junction bases outside the gene matches: 5. CDR3 nucleotides: TGTGCCACCAGTGACCCCAGACAGGGGAACACTGAAGCTTTCTTT. It codes for CATSDPRQGNTEAFF.

Notes on this clonotype: Compared with germline, one end of the junction differs, possibly owing to a read error. The chain has TRBV25-1 and TRBJ1-5; D is possibly TRBD1 (5 bases). The CDR3 sequence is 15 residues long. Germline V gene lookup returns CDR1 MGHDK and CDR2 SYGVNS. This CDR3 is CAGSEGKYSNQPQHF. The CDR3 DNA reads TGTGCCGGCAGTGAGGGGAAATATAGCAACCAGCCCCAGCATTTT.

The CDR3: CATSRDSRPLGGEKLFF. Here the CDR3 DNA reads TGTGCCACCAGCAGAGATTCGCGACCTCTGGGGGGTGAAAAACTGTTTTTT. The chain combines TRBV15 with TRBJ1-4; possibly TRBD1 for D (5 bases). V was cut by 0 bases and J by 7 bases, with 18 bases left in between. Per germline, CDR1 LNHNV and CDR2 YYDKDF (reference sequence). The CDR3 loop spans 17 amino acids.

This chain joins TRBV15 and TRBJ2-3, with D perhaps being TRBD1 or TRBD2 (5 bases each). Germline V lookup: CDR1 LNHNV, CDR2 YYDKDF (reference sequence). The V end lost 8 bases, the J end lost 0 bases, and 12 bases lay between the germline ends. The CDR3 sequence is 14 residues long. CDR3 sequence reads: CATGGHPSTDTQYF. CDR3 DNA: TGTGCCACCGGAGGACATCCCAGCACAGATACGCAGTATTTT.

On this clonotype itself: Possible read error: a much larger clone is one base away. The chain carries TRBV27 and TRBJ2-2; D ambiguous. V was trimmed by 2 bases and J by 6 bases, leaving 7 bases between them. CDR1 and CDR2 from the germline V gene are MNHEY and SMNVEV (reference sequence). This CDR3 is built from 13 residues. CDR3 DNA sequence: TGTGCCAGCAGTTTACAACGTCCCGGGGAGCTGTTTTTT. Translation gives CASSLQRPGELFF.

This clonotype was picked up a small number of times. The genes are TRBV7-9 and TRBJ2-5; the D gene is possibly TRBD2 (5 bases). Trimming took 7 bases from V and 5 from J, leaving 11 bases between them. This CDR3 has 12 residues. Germline V gene data show CDR1 as SEHNR and CDR2 as FQNEAQ (reference sequence). CDR3 sequence (DNA): TGTGCCAGCACCCGAGGGATGGAGACCCAGTACTTC. Amino acid sequence: CASTRGMETQYF.

The chain combines TRBV7-9 with TRBJ1-6, with 7 bases matching TRBD1. Trimming removed 7 bases from V and 8 bases from J; junction bases left unmatched: 8. Germline V gene data show CDR1 as SEHNR and CDR2 as FQNEAQ (reference sequence). The CDR3 totals 14 residues. CDR3 sequence: CASTSTQGDSPLHF. CDR3 DNA sequence: TGTGCCAGCACCTCAACTCAGGGGGATTCACCCCTCCACTTT.

The chain links TRBV10-1 to TRBJ2-2; maybe TRBD1 (6 bases). Germline assignment: CDR1 WNHNN and CDR2 SYGVQD (reference sequence). The CDR3 runs 15 residues. Trimming left V 4 bases short and J 0 bases short, with 9 bases between. CDR3 bases: TGCGCCAGCAGTGGAAACAGGGCGAACACCGGGGAGCTGTTTTTT. The encoded protein is CASSGNRANTGELFF.

V usage is TRBV20-1 and J usage is TRBJ2-7; D is unresolved. Germline CDR1 is DFQATT and CDR2 is SNEGSKA (reference sequence). V was trimmed by 3 bases and J by 0 bases, leaving 9 bases between them. The CDR3 length is 13 residues. The CDR3 region has the DNA TGCAGTGCTAGTTACAAAAGCTCCTACGAGCAGTACTTC. Translation: CSASYKSSYEQYF.

This clonotype appeared a single time. The rearrangement links TRBV20-1 to TRBJ1-1; D is possibly TRBD1 (5 bases). Looked up from germline, CDR1 is DFQATT and CDR2 is SNEGSKA (reference sequence). The CDR3 contains 11 residues. Trimming pared 3 bases from V and 6 bases from J, leaving 8 bases between. The CDR3, as DNA: TGCAGTGCTAGGCGGGGGGCTGAAGCTTTCTTT. It is translated as CSARRGAEAFF.

The sample holds a few counts of this clonotype. Likely a read error: the CDR3 ends without its conserved phenylalanine or tryptophan. Because the CDR3's place on the DNA is in doubt, the DNA is left out and the CDR3 is given as listed by TCRdb. V is TRBV4-1 and J is TRBJ2-2; the table's D gene call, TRBD2, was not cross checked with the DNA. CDR1 is MGHRA, CDR2 YSYEKL, per germline. The CDR3 is 17 residues long, counting both termini. The CDR3 reads CASSQDWEGRRAGELFS.

The chain has TRBV19 and TRBJ1-1; the match to TRBD1 covers 9 bases. Germline trimming cut 5 bases from V and 4 bases from J; bases unmatched to any gene: 8. Germline assignment: CDR1 LNHDA and CDR2 SQIVND (reference sequence). CDR3 length: 15 amino acids. CDR3 coding DNA: TGTGCCAGTAGTGCGGGACAGGGCTGGGGCACTGAAGCTTTCTTT. It translates to CASSAGQGWGTEAFF.

On this clonotype: A much larger clone differs by one base, so this may be a read error. This chain joins TRBV4-1 and TRBJ2-1; D uncertain. The CDR3 spans 13 residues. Germline CDR1 reads MGHRA; CDR2 reads YSYEKL. CDR3 region: CASSLPSYNGQFF. CDR3 nucleotides: TGCGCCAGCAGCCTTCCGTCCTACAATGGGCAGTTCTTC.

The chain carries TRBV7-9 and TRBJ2-7; either TRBD1 or TRBD2 may supply D (5 bases each). The germline V gene has CDR1 SEHNR and CDR2 FQNEAQ (reference sequence). Deletions cut 5 bases from V and 2 bases from J, with 13 bases between. This CDR3 has 14 amino acids. This chain's CDR3 is CASSARQGPYEQYF. The CDR3 DNA reads TGTGCCAGCAGCGCGCGGCAGGGACCCTACGAGCAGTACTTC.

This clonotype was seen a handful of times. V usage is TRBV10-3 and J usage is TRBJ2-1, with TRBD2 identical over 12 bases. Germline V CDR1 and CDR2: ENHRY, SYGVKD. CDR3 length equals 17 residues. The V segment lost 3 bases and the J segment 4 bases; nucleotides outside the gene matches: 7. CDR3 protein: CAISDSSGLAGYNEQFF. CDR3 DNA sequence: TGTGCCATCAGTGATTCTAGTGGACTAGCGGGGTACAATGAGCAGTTCTTC.

This clonotype is medium-sized (0.01 to 0.1%) by share. CDR3 amino acids: CSARDPSHGTEPYEQYF. The CDR3, as DNA: TGCAGTGCTAGAGATCCCTCCCACGGGACGGAACCCTACGAGCAGTACTTC. The V call is TRBV20-1, the J call TRBJ2-7; possibly TRBD1 or TRBD2 for D (5 bases each). The ends were cut back, 0 bases at V and 2 bases at J, with 20 bases in the middle. In germline, CDR1 is DFQATT, CDR2 SNEGSKA (reference sequence). The CDR3 has 17 amino acids.

The CDR3 coding sequence is TGTGCCAGCAGCCGGGTTCCGGGACAGGGGAATTCCCCATACGAGCAGTACTTC. Translating gives CASSRVPGQGNSPYEQYF. The chain employs TRBV7-3 and TRBJ2-7; 10 bases align to TRBD1. CDR1 and CDR2 (germline): SGHTA, FQGTGA. This CDR3 has 18 residues. Trimming removed 5 bases from V and 4 bases from J; junction bases left unmatched: 17.

This clonotype came up many times. The CDR3 DNA sequence: TGTGCCAGCAGCTCGGGGGATAGCAATCAGCCCCAGCATTTT. This translates into CASSSGDSNQPQHF. This chain connects TRBV6-1 to TRBJ1-5, with D perhaps TRBD1 (5 bases). The CDR3 extends over 14 amino acids. V was cut by 6 bases and J by 0 bases, with 9 bases left in between. Germline CDR1 and CDR2: MNHNS and SASEGT.

V gene TRBV10-3 combines with J gene TRBJ1-1; D is perhaps TRBD1 (5 bases). CDR1 and CDR2 (germline): ENHRY, SYGVKD. V was trimmed by 4 bases and J by 1 base, leaving 10 bases between them. The CDR3 length is 14 residues. The CDR3 coding sequence is TGTGCCATCAGTGGATGGCAGGGGAACACTGAAGCTTTCTTT. Translating gives CAISGWQGNTEAFF.

This clonotype was counted between two and nine times. The rearrangement links TRBV4-1 to TRBJ2-7; TRBD2 might be the D (6 bases). Germline V gives CDR1 MGHRA, CDR2 YSYEKL. V lost 3 bases and J lost 6, with 18 bases in between. The CDR3 totals 15 residues. In nucleotides, the CDR3 is TGCGCCAGCAGCCATGCGACTAGGAGGGGTCTCGAGCAGTACTTC. Its translation is CASSHATRRGLEQYF.

The chain carries TRBV7-9 and TRBJ2-1; D is ambiguous. V lost 5 bases and J lost 8, with 10 bases in between. The CDR3 has 12 amino acids. Germline V gene data show CDR1 as SEHNR and CDR2 as FQNEAQ (reference sequence). DNA for the CDR3: TGTGCCAGCAGCAGTATAGCAGATGAGCAGTTCTTC. Translation gives CASSSIADEQFF. Variable domain in full (rest from reference TRBV7-9 and TRBJ2-1): DTGVSQNPRHKITKRGQNVTFRCDPISEHNRLYWYRQTLGQGPEFLTYFQNEAQLEKSRLLSDRFSAERPKGSFSTLEIQRTEQGDSAMYLCASSSIADEQFFGPGTRLTVL.